A single sample gave rise to the 13 T cell receptor beta chains below, sequenced in a study of blood T cell repertoires in COVID-19. Using immunoSEQ multiplex PCR, the repertoire was profiled, and TCRdb retains in-frame clones only, with some absent. Of about 230,000 clones in the sample, 81% are singletons; the top ten hold around 8%. The sample was peripheral blood. Source of these receptors: a woman older than 75 with acute or convalescent COVID-19.

The chain has TRBV11-3 and TRBJ2-1; 14 bases match TRBD2. The V segment lost 0 bases and the J segment 9 bases; nucleotides outside the gene matches: 4. There are 16 residues in the CDR3. Germline V gene data show CDR1 as SGHNT and CDR2 as YENEEA. The chain's CDR3 is CASSLETSGGAIEQFF. CDR3 DNA sequence: TGTGCCAGCAGCTTAGAGACTAGCGGGGGGGCGATTGAGCAGTTCTTC.

The chain combines TRBV18 with TRBJ1-2; 10 nucleotides align to TRBD1. The CDR3 is 15 residues long. Germline assignment: CDR1 KGHSH and CDR2 LQKENI. V dropped 6 bases and J dropped 6; count of bases not matched to a gene: 10. As DNA, the CDR3 is TGTGCCAGCTCGCCCGGACAGGGGGTTGTAGATGGCTACACCTTC. Amino acid sequence: CASSPGQGVVDGYTF.

The V and J genes are TRBV20-1 and TRBJ1-2; D is undetermined. In germline, CDR1 is DFQATT, CDR2 SNEGSKA (reference sequence). The CDR3 is 11 amino acids. The ends were cut back, 6 bases at V and 4 bases at J, with 9 bases in the middle. The CDR3, as DNA: TGCAGTGCGGGAGCGGGCTATGGCTACACCTTC. Translated: CSAGAGYGYTF.

This clone has just one count. The V and J genes are TRBV19 and TRBJ2-5; TRBD1 might be the D (5 bases). The CDR3 has 15 amino acids. Germline lookup yields CDR1 LNHDA and CDR2 SQIVND (reference sequence). V lost 5 bases and J 2 bases, leaving 15 bases between the germline ends. CDR3 sequence reads: CASSAERTGQETQYF. CDR3 DNA: TGTGCCAGTAGTGCCGAACGAACAGGACAAGAGACCCAGTACTTC.

This clone was counted only a few times. This chain uses TRBV19 with TRBJ2-5; 7 nucleotides line up with TRBD2. V lost 3 bases, J lost 1 base, and 5 bases stayed unmatched. The CDR3 covers 15 residues. Germline V gene lookup returns CDR1 LNHDA and CDR2 SQIVND (reference sequence). CDR3 loop: CASSMWEGGQETQYF. In nucleotides, the CDR3 is TGTGCCAGTAGTATGTGGGAGGGAGGCCAAGAGACCCAGTACTTC.

This sequence joins TRBV5-1 and TRBJ1-6; 9 bases fit TRBD1. This CDR3 region has 19 residues. The trim removed 4 bases at V and 6 bases at J, leaving 17 bases unmatched. The V gene's germline CDR1 is SGHRS and CDR2 YFSETQ. The DNA of the CDR3 is TGCGCCAGCAGCCCCCAGGGCACGACAGGGGGAGTTTCTAATTCACCCCTCCACTTT. Its translation: CASSPQGTTGGVSNSPLHF.

J is TRBJ1-2 and V is TRBV24-1; 7 bases fit TRBD1. Germline lookup yields CDR1 KGHDR and CDR2 SFDVKD. The trim removed 2 bases at V and 4 bases at J, leaving 3 bases unmatched. CDR3 length: 14 amino acids. The DNA for the CDR3 is TGTGCCACCAGTGATTCTGACAGGGCCTATGGCTACACCTTC. Translated: CATSDSDRAYGYTF.

The table lists this clone with a few counts. In DNA form, the CDR3 reads TGTGCCAGCAGCCCACACAGGGGGCTCTTGAACACCGGGGAGCTGTTTTTT. It codes for CASSPHRGLLNTGELFF. The chain uses TRBV5-4 and TRBJ2-2, with 9 bases lining up with TRBD1. With 4 bases clipped from V and 1 base from J, the junction kept 8 bases outside the gene matches. Germline CDR1 is SGHNT and CDR2 is YYREEE (reference sequence). The CDR3 is made up of 17 amino acids.

V and J are TRBV5-4 and TRBJ1-1; TRBD1 matches at 8 bases. V shed 4 bases, J shed 1 base, and the junction held 3 bases outside the gene matches. This CDR3 spans 14 amino acids. Germline V gene lookup returns CDR1 SGHNT and CDR2 YYREEE (reference sequence). CDR3: CASSGQGKNTEAFF. The CDR3 DNA sequence: TGTGCCAGCAGCGGACAGGGAAAGAACACTGAAGCTTTCTTT.

The J gene is TRBJ2-5, the V gene TRBV3-1 (or the pseudogene TRBV3-2); 7 positions agree with TRBD2. Germline-derived CDR1 and CDR2 are LGHDT and YNNKEL (reference sequence). This CDR3 is built from 16 residues. V was pared by 7 bases and J by 4 bases, with 15 bases of the junction left unmatched. CDR3 coding DNA: TGTGCCAGCACCCTAGAGTTCGGGAGGTCCGGAGAGACCCAGTACTTC. It yields the protein CASTLEFGRSGETQYF.

The rearrangement uses TRBV6-5 and TRBJ1-1; tentative D call: TRBD1 (6 bases). CDR1 is MNHEY, CDR2 SVGAGI, per germline. The CDR3 loop spans 13 amino acids. Trimming took off 11 bases at V and 1 base at J, with 14 bases between the two ends. The CDR3 loop reads CAGQGTPNTEAFF. CDR3 sequence (DNA): TGTGCCGGCCAAGGGACACCGAACACTGAAGCTTTCTTT.

This clone was counted a single time. The chain combines TRBV27 with TRBJ1-2, with 9 bases that match TRBD1. With V trimmed by 1 base and J by 7 bases, 1 base remained unmatched. The CDR3 is made up of 13 amino acids. Germline CDR1 MNHEY, CDR2 SMNVEV (reference sequence). The CDR3 here is CASSLLTGGGYTF. CDR3 bases: TGTGCCAGCAGTTTATTGACAGGGGGTGGCTACACCTTC.

V usage is TRBV27 and J usage is TRBJ2-7; D is possibly TRBD1 (6 bases). CDR1 and CDR2 (germline): MNHEY, SMNVEV (reference sequence). CDR3 length: 20 residues. Between the trimmed V and J ends, which lost 3 bases and 2 bases, there was a span of 29 bases. The CDR3 region is CASSFFRPNNTGFRAYEQYF. In DNA, the CDR3 is TGTGCCAGCAGTTTTTTCCGTCCCAACAACACAGGGTTTCGGGCCTACGAGCAGTACTTC.